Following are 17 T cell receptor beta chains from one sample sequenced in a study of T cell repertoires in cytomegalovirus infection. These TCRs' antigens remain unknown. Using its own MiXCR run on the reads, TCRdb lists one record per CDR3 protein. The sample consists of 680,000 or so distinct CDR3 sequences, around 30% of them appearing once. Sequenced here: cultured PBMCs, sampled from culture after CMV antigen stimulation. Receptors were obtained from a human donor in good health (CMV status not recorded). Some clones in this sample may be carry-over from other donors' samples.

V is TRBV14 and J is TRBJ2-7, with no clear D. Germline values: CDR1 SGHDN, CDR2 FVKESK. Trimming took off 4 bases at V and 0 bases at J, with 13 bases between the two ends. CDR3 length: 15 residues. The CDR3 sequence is CASSRMAVLSYEQYF. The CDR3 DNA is TGTGCCAGCAGCCGGATGGCGGTCCTCTCCTACGAGCAGTACTTC.

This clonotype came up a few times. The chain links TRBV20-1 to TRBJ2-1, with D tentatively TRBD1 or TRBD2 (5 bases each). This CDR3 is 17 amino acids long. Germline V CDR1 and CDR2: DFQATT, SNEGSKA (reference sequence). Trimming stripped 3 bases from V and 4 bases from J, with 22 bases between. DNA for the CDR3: TGCAGTGCTAGTCATCTCCGAGGGGAGCGAGGGTACAATGAGCAGTTCTTC. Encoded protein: CSASHLRGERGYNEQFF.

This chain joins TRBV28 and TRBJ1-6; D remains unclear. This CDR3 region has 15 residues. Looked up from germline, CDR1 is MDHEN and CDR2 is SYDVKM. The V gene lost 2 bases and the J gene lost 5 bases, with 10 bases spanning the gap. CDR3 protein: CASSLPTVNNSPLHF. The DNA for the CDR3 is TGTGCCAGCAGTTTACCGACGGTGAATAATTCACCCCTCCACTTT.

CDR3 residues: CASSQGADIQYF. Written as DNA, the CDR3 is TGCGCCAGCAGCCAAGGCGCCGATATTCAGTACTTC. This chain joins TRBV4-1 and TRBJ2-4; D call uncertain. V lost 1 base and J 10 bases, leaving 8 bases between the germline ends. There are 12 residues in the CDR3. The germline CDR1 and CDR2 sequences are MGHRA and YSYEKL.

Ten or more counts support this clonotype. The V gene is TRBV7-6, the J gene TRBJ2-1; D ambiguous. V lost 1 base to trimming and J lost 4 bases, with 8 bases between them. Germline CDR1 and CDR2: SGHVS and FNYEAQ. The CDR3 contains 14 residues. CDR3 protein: CASSLDFGYNEQFF. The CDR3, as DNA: TGTGCCAGCAGCTTAGACTTCGGATACAATGAGCAGTTCTTC.

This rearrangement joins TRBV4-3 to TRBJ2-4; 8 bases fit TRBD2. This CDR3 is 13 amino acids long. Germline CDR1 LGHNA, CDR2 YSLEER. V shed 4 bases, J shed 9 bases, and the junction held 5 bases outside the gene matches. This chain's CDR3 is CASSPSGGPIQYF. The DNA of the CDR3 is TGCGCCAGCAGCCCTTCGGGAGGGCCCATTCAGTACTTC.

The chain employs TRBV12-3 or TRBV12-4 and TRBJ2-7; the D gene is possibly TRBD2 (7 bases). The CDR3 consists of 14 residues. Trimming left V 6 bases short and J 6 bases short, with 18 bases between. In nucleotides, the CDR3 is TGTGCCAGCAGAAGAGGCGGGGGCCTTATCGAGCAGTACTTC. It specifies CASRRGGGLIEQYF.

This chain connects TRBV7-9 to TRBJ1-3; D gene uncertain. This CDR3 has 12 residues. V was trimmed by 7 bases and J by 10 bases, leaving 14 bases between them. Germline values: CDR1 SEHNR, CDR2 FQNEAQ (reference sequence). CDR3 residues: CASTFLDSTIYF. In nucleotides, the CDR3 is TGTGCCAGCACCTTTTTGGATAGTACCATATATTTT.

The CDR3 here is CASSPVRTGLTWDTQYF. For the CDR3, the DNA is TGTGCCAGCAGCCCCGTTAGGACAGGTTTAACCTGGGATACGCAGTATTTT. The rearrangement uses TRBV27 and TRBJ2-3; 7 bases are a match to TRBD1. The CDR3 has 17 residues. Germline-derived CDR1 and CDR2 are MNHEY and SMNVEV (reference sequence). With 6 bases clipped from V and 6 bases from J, the junction kept 18 bases outside the gene matches.

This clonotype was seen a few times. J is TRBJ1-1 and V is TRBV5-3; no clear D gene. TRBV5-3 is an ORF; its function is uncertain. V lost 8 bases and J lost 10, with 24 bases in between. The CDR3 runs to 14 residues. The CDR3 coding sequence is TGTGCCAGCAGTTTTACTTCCGGCATCCGCGGAGCTTTCTTT. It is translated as CASSFTSGIRGAFF.

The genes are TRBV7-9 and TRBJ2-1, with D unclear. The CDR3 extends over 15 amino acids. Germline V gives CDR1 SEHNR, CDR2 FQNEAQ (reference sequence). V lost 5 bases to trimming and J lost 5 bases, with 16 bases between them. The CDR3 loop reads CASSRGPTEHNEQFF. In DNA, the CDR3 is TGTGCCAGCAGCCGTGGGCCAACCGAACACAATGAGCAGTTCTTC.

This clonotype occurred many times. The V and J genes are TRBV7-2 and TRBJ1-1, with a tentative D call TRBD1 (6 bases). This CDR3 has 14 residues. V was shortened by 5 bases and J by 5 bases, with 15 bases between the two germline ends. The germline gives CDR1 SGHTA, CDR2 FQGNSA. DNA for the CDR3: TGTGCCAGCAGCCCGACCTACAGGGAGACTGAAGCTTTCTTT. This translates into CASSPTYRETEAFF.

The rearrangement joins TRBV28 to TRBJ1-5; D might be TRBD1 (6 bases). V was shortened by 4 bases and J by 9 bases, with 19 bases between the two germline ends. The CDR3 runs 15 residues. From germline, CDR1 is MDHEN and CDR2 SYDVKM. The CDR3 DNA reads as TGTGCCAGCAGTTCCACTCACAGGGCTGGGCGGCCCCAGCATTTT. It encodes CASSSTHRAGRPQHF.

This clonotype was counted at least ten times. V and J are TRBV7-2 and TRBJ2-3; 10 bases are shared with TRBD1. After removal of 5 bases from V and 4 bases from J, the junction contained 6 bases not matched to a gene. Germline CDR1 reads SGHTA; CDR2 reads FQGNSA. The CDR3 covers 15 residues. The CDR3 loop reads CASSPRDRGADTQYF. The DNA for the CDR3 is TGTGCCAGCAGCCCCCGGGACAGGGGTGCAGATACGCAGTATTTT.

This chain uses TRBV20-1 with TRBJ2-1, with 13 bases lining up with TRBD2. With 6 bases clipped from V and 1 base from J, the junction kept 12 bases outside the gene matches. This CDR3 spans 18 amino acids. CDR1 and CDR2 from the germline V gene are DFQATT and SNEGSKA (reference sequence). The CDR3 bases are TGCAGTGCCAACTCGGGACTAGCGGGATTGGAGTCCTACAATGAGCAGTTCTTC. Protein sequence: CSANSGLAGLESYNEQFF.

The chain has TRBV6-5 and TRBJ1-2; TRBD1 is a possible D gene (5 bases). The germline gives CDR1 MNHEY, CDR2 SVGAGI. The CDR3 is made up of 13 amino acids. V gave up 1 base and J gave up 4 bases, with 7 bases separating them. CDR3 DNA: TGTGCCAGCAGTTACTACCAGGGCTATGGCTACACCTTC. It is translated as CASSYYQGYGYTF.

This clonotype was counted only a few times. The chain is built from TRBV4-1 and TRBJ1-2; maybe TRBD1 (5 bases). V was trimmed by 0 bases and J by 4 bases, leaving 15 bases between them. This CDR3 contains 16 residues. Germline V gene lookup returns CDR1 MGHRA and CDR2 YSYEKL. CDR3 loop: CASSQDKRGSSYGYTF. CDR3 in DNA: TGCGCCAGCAGCCAAGACAAGAGGGGCTCTAGCTATGGCTACACCTTC.